This T cell receptor beta chain came from a study of Graves' ophthalmopathy and Graves' hyperthyroidism. General observations from the study: For separating ophthalmopathy from stable hyperthyroidism, a 13-signature model gave about 90% sensitivity and roughly 77% specificity. Clonotypes were expanded in thyroid at above 0.001 frequency, and most also appeared in blood.

Investigators amplified TCR beta CDR3 regions from RNA transcripts. First-round RT-PCR used HTBI primers; second-round multiplex PCR followed. TCRdb redid the calling of the multiplex PCR reads with MiXCR, one entry per CDR3 protein. The sample contains roughly 160,000 distinct CDR3 sequences, approximately 38% of which appear only once. Note on this clonotype: Its target is unknown.

J was trimmed by 3 bases and V by 4 bases; bases with no gene match: 5. This CDR3 spans 14 amino acids. This TCR came from a woman in her forties with Graves' ophthalmopathy. This chain links TRBV12-3 or TRBV12-4 with TRBJ2-7, with TRBD1 matching 8 bases. The sequenced sample consisted of peripheral blood. This chain's CDR3 is CASSSTGVSYEQYF. The DNA for the CDR3 is TGTGCCAGCAGTTCGACAGGGGTAAGCTACGAGCAGTACTTC.